This T cell receptor (beta chain) was captured in a study of OX40 agonist ivuxolimab in advanced cancers. Study context: Cancers in dose escalation were hepatocellular, melanoma, renal cell and head and neck.

Details on this clone: No antigen is known for it.

The study's findings and limits: On average, a greater number of expanded clones characterised CD8+ T cells relative to CD4+. Some patients without response likewise showed low normalized clonal expansion.

Germline V gives CDR1 GTSNPN, CDR2 SVGIG (reference sequence). The V and J ends lost 2 bases and 2 bases respectively, with 13 bases between them. The CDR3 runs to 15 residues. Assay: immunoSEQ multiplex PCR; the TCRdb copy retains only in-frame clones and omits some. Of 65,000 to 75,000 clones in the sample, roughly 90% were seen once. The receptor was isolated from an adult with an advanced solid tumor such as melanoma, head and neck, liver or kidney cancer. V is TRBV30 and J is TRBJ1-5; no clear D gene. The sequencing here drew on CD4+ or CD8+ T cells sorted from blood, taken in a trial of the OX40 agonist ivuxolimab. The CDR3 region is CAWSTQGIGNQPQHF. The CDR3 nucleotides read TGTGCCTGGAGTACCCAAGGGATTGGCAATCAGCCCCAGCATTTT.